This paragraph covers one T cell receptor beta chain sequence. What it binds is unknown. These data are taken from a study of cytomegalovirus exposure and HLA in healthy donors. Points from the study as a whole: Most sequenced TCRs were rare (though some public TCRs occurred in many donors). According to an earlier analysis, most TCR beta V segments yielded productive rearrangements about 90% or about 30% of the time. Sequencing depth across donors, presence/absence analyses assumed, was roughly uniform.

CDR1 LNHDA and CDR2 SQIVND come from the germline V gene (reference sequence). V dropped 6 bases and J dropped 7 bases, with 24 bases sitting between them. The CDR3 spans 16 residues. The PCR was carried out with 60 Vbeta primers and 13 Jbeta primers. Measured with immunoSEQ multiplex PCR; TCRdb has only the in-frame clones, and not every one. The listing records about 190,000 clones. The TCR sequence derives from a woman in her thirties in good health and CMV-seropositive. This chain connects TRBV19 to TRBJ1-1; D uncertain. The material sequenced was PBMCs. The CDR3 region has the DNA TGTGCCAGTAGCTATTTGGGTGCGGAGCTTGAGGGTGAAGCTTTCTTT. It is translated as CASSYLGAELEGEAFF.